This passage covers 21 T cell receptor beta chains from one sample sequenced in a study of T cells in localized non-small cell lung cancer. Sequenced by immunoSEQ multiplex PCR; TCRdb stores in-frame clones only, minus some. The profile covers some 54,000 clones, with 60% to 85% appearing a single time and roughly 4.9% taken by the ten largest. The source was PBMCs, collected before any cancer treatment. Source of these receptors: a woman aged 40-69 years with stage II lung adenocarcinoma.

V gene TRBV5-5 combines with J gene TRBJ1-1, with 8 bases that match TRBD1. The CDR3 has 16 residues. Germline-derived CDR1 and CDR2 are SGHKS and YYEKEE (reference sequence). Trimming at V came to 4 bases and at J to 7 bases, leaving 15 bases not matched to a gene. The CDR3 DNA is TGTGCCAGCAGCCGAAACCAGGTGACAGGGGCGAATGAAGCTTTCTTT. This gives the protein CASSRNQVTGANEAFF.

V gene TRBV5-1 combines with J gene TRBJ1-1; 9 bases map to TRBD1. J gave up 4 bases and V 4 bases, and 17 bases lay outside the gene matches. Germline assignment: CDR1 SGHRS and CDR2 YFSETQ. CDR3 length: 18 amino acids. The CDR3 DNA reads TGCGCCAGCAGCGTAGCGGACAGGGGCCGGGGTCTGGGCACTGAAGCTTTCTTT. Its protein is CASSVADRGRGLGTEAFF.

The V gene is TRBV7-9, the J gene TRBJ1-4, with a weak D call TRBD1 (5 bases). Germline V lookup: CDR1 SEHNR, CDR2 FQNEAQ (reference sequence). The V gene lost 6 bases and the J gene lost 7 bases, with 15 bases spanning the gap. This CDR3 has 14 amino acids. DNA of the CDR3: TGTGCCAGCAGGCCTACGGGGGGTTCTGAAAAACTGTTTTTT. It specifies CASRPTGGSEKLFF. The full variable domain, its missing parts supplied by reference TRBV7-9 and TRBJ1-4, is DTGVSQNPRHKITKRGQNVTFRCDPISEHNRLYWYRQTLGQGPEFLTYFQNEAQLEKSRLLSDRFSAERPKGSFSTLEIQRTEQGDSAMYLCASRPTGGSEKLFFGSGTQLSVL.

The chain employs TRBV10-3 and TRBJ2-3, with 11 positions matching TRBD2. Germline values: CDR1 ENHRY, CDR2 SYGVKD. The ends lost 6 bases at V and 5 bases at J; junction bases unmatched: 4. This CDR3 comprises 14 residues. The CDR3 DNA follows: TGTGCCATCAGCGCTGGACTAGCGGGAGATACGCAGTATTTT. Translating gives CAISAGLAGDTQYF.

This clone appeared once. The chain links TRBV9 to TRBJ1-4; D not resolved. CDR1 is SGDLS and CDR2 is YYNGEE in the germline V gene. The CDR3 sequence is 13 residues long. Trimming cost V 3 bases and J 4 bases, with 7 bases left between them. The CDR3 protein is CASSGSGNEKLFF. CDR3 nucleotides: TGTGCCAGCAGCGGGTCGGGTAATGAAAAACTGTTTTTT.

V usage is TRBV11-1 and J usage is TRBJ2-7; no definite D call. V was trimmed by 7 bases and J by 2 bases, leaving 12 bases between them. Germline assignment: CDR1 SGHAT and CDR2 FQDESV (reference sequence). There are 13 residues in the CDR3. The CDR3 loop is CASTTTNTYEQYF. CDR3 coding DNA: TGTGCCAGCACCACAACTAATACCTACGAGCAGTACTTC.

The genes are TRBV5-5 and TRBJ1-2; 7 nucleotides line up with TRBD1. Trimming at V came to 6 bases and at J to 4 bases, leaving 12 bases not matched to a gene. The germline V gene has CDR1 SGHKS and CDR2 YYEKEE (reference sequence). This CDR3 comprises 15 residues. This CDR3 reads CASTLKGQASYGYTF. The CDR3 coding sequence is TGTGCCAGCACCCTAAAAGGACAGGCCTCCTATGGCTACACCTTC.

In this sample, this clone turned up once. V is TRBV5-6 and J is TRBJ2-1; D is possibly TRBD1 or TRBD2 (6 bases each). The V and J ends lost 4 bases and 0 bases respectively, with 14 bases between them. In germline, CDR1 is SGHDT, CDR2 YYEEEE. This CDR3 comprises 16 residues. CDR3 sequence: CASSPTEGGSYNEQFF. The CDR3 DNA reads as TGTGCCAGCAGCCCAACGGAGGGGGGCTCCTACAATGAGCAGTTCTTC. The full variable domain, completed using reference TRBV5-6 and TRBJ2-1, is DAGVTQSPTHLIKTRGQQVTLRCSPKSGHDTVSWYQQALGQGPQFIFQYYEEEERQRGNFPDRFSGHQFPNYSSELNVNALLLGDSALYLCASSPTEGGSYNEQFFGPGTRLTVL.

This clone turned up a few times. V usage is TRBV6-6 and J usage is TRBJ1-4; D not resolved. The V end was cut by 5 bases, the J end by 4 bases, with 8 bases between. The germline gives CDR1 MNHNY, CDR2 SVGAGI (reference sequence). The CDR3 is 13 residues long. The CDR3 region is CASSAGLNEKLFF. As DNA, the CDR3 is TGTGCCAGCAGTGCGGGCCTTAATGAAAAACTGTTTTTT.

The chain carries TRBV29-1 and TRBJ2-3, with D unclear. V was shortened by 3 bases and J by 0 bases, with 10 bases between the two germline ends. The germline gives CDR1 SQVTM, CDR2 ANQGSEA. This CDR3 has 14 amino acids. The CDR3 here is CSVDYPQSTDTQYF. CDR3 DNA: TGCAGCGTTGACTACCCCCAAAGCACAGATACGCAGTATTTT.

By share, this clone ranks as medium-sized (0.01 to 0.1%). The chain joins TRBV30 to TRBJ1-5; D is uncertain. The CDR3 covers 13 residues. Germline CDR1 reads GTSNPN; CDR2 reads SVGIG (reference sequence). V gave up 0 bases and J gave up 4 bases, with 7 bases separating them. The DNA for the CDR3 is TGTGCCTGGAGTGTAGTGGGAAATCAGCCCCAGCATTTT. It translates to CAWSVVGNQPQHF. The full variable domain, in which reference TRBV30 and TRBJ1-5 provide the parts outside the CDR3, is SQTIHQWPATLVQPVGSPLSLECTVEGTSNPNLYWYRQAAGRGLQLLFYSVGIGQISSEVPQNLSASRPQDRQFILSSKKLLLSDSGFYLCAWSVVGNQPQHFGDGTRLSIL.

Points on this clone: The junction differs from germline at one of its ends, possibly a read error. The V gene is TRBV4-3, the J gene TRBJ2-7, with 10 nucleotides matching TRBD1. CDR1 LGHNA and CDR2 YSLEER come from the germline V gene. CDR3 size: 14 residues. Here the CDR3 DNA reads TGCGCCAGCAGCCAAGACCTAATGGGACAGGGGCGTTTTTTC. Protein: CASSQDLMGQGRFF.

This clone came up once. J is TRBJ1-1 and V is TRBV19, with D unresolved. Germline values: CDR1 LNHDA, CDR2 SQIVND (reference sequence). There are 13 residues in the CDR3. Trimming shortened V by 6 bases and J by 1 base, and 9 bases separated the two germline ends. CDR3 DNA sequence: TGTGCCAGTAGGTTACAACCGAACACTGAAGCTTTCTTT. Its translation: CASRLQPNTEAFF.

The chain couples TRBV5-6 to TRBJ2-5; TRBD2 matches 9 bases. Looked up from germline, CDR1 is SGHDT and CDR2 is YYEEEE. The CDR3 length is 17 residues. With V trimmed by 3 bases and J by 4 bases, 13 bases remained unmatched. CDR3 amino acids: CASSSFKRGGAGETQYF. The CDR3 coding sequence is TGTGCCAGCAGCTCCTTCAAGCGCGGGGGGGCCGGAGAGACCCAGTACTTC.

The chain carries TRBV28 and TRBJ2-3; TRBD2 matches 9 bases. The CDR3 length is 15 residues. Trimming cost V 6 bases and J 2 bases; bases outside gene matches: 6. Germline loops: CDR1 MDHEN, CDR2 SYDVKM. This CDR3 is CASSHSSGNTDTQYF. The CDR3 nucleotides read TGTGCCAGCAGCCACTCTAGCGGGAACACAGATACGCAGTATTTT.

This clone was observed a handful of times. This chain uses TRBV27 with TRBJ2-3; 8 bases agree with TRBD2. Unmatched junction bases numbered 14, after V lost 8 bases and J lost 4 bases. Looked up from germline, CDR1 is MNHEY and CDR2 is SMNVEV (reference sequence). The CDR3 runs 16 residues. The CDR3 DNA reads as TGTGCCAGCTTGGGTCTTGGGCGGGGGGCCCCAGATACGCAGTATTTT. This translates into CASLGLGRGAPDTQYF.

As for this clone: The same CDR3 arises from other DNA sequences in this sample as well. V is TRBV27 and J is TRBJ1-1; 8 positions match TRBD1. This CDR3 has 14 residues. Germline V gene data show CDR1 as MNHEY and CDR2 as SMNVEV (reference sequence). V lost 3 bases and J lost 3; bases outside the gene matches: 3. The DNA of the CDR3 is TGTGCCAGCAGTTTGCTGACAGGGGACACTGAAGCTTTCTTT. It encodes CASSLLTGDTEAFF.

This sequence joins TRBV6-5 and TRBJ1-1; 7 nucleotides match TRBD1. The CDR3 loop spans 13 amino acids. Germline values: CDR1 MNHEY, CDR2 SVGAGI. V lost 6 bases and J lost 3; bases outside the gene matches: 4. Here the CDR3 reads CASRTDRDTEAFF. CDR3 nucleotides: TGTGCCAGCAGAACCGACAGGGACACTGAAGCTTTCTTT.

CDR3 sequence: CATSRDRGEHNEQFF. CDR3 coding DNA: TGTGCCACCAGCAGAGATCGGGGGGAACACAATGAGCAGTTCTTC. V and J are TRBV15 and TRBJ2-1, with 7 bases aligning to TRBD2. The germline V gene encodes CDR1 LNHNV and CDR2 YYDKDF (reference sequence). The junction had 4 bases not matched to a gene; V was cut back by 0 bases and J by 5 bases. CDR3 length: 15 amino acids.

This rearrangement joins TRBV2 to TRBJ1-3; D is possibly TRBD1 (6 bases). This CDR3 comprises 13 residues. CDR1 SNHLY and CDR2 FYNNEI come from the germline V gene. The germline V and J ends were trimmed by 6 bases and 0 bases, with 6 bases remaining between them. Here the CDR3 reads CASRQGSGNTIYF. CDR3 DNA: TGTGCCAGCAGACAGGGCTCTGGAAACACCATATATTTT.

The J gene is TRBJ2-1, the V gene TRBV10-1; the D gene is possibly TRBD1 (5 bases). CDR3 length: 13 amino acids. Germline lookup yields CDR1 WNHNN and CDR2 SYGVQD (reference sequence). Trimming left V 2 bases short and J 8 bases short, with 10 bases between. The DNA for the CDR3 is TGCGCCAGCAGTGAGGGACATAGGGATGAGCAGTTCTTC. Amino acids: CASSEGHRDEQFF.